These T cell receptor beta chains were read from a single sample in a study of technical replicates of blood from a handful of donors. Generated by immunoSEQ multiplex PCR, the TCRdb table keeps only in-frame clones and is missing some. The data show some 70,000 clones, 95% to 97% seen once. Sample: T cells isolated from PBMCs. These receptors all come from a human donor in good health. Each CDR3 is given with its conserved first and last residue. A D gene is named only where the DNA matches it firmly. A row's size may be missing; if present it is once, few, many or a size class.

clone size | D gene | J gene | V gene | CDR3 DNA | CDR3 protein
- | TRBD2 | TRBJ2-7 | TRBV10-1 | TGCGCCAGCAGTGAGAATCTAGCGGGAGACGAGCAGTACTTC | CASSENLAGDEQYF
- | - | TRBJ2-5 | TRBV6-5 | TGTGCCAGCAGTTACCGGGGGGCAGGACAAGAGACCCAGTACTTC | CASSYRGAGQETQYF
- | - | TRBJ1-4 | TRBV7-9 | TGTGCCAGCAGCTTAGGACGTCAGGTGGCGCCTAATGAAAAACTGTTTTTT | CASSLGRQVAPNEKLFF
once | - | TRBJ1-2 | TRBV29-1 | TGCAGCGTTGTTGAGACAGGACCTATTTTC | CSVVETGPIF
once | - | TRBJ2-7 | TRBV10-2 | TGCGCCAGCAGTGACAGGGTTAGTGCCTACGAGCAGTACTTC | CASSDRVSAYEQYF
once | - | TRBJ1-3 | TRBV30 | TGTGCCTGGAACCCGTACAGGAGAGGAAACACCATATATTTT | CAWNPYRRGNTIYF
- | TRBD2 | TRBJ2-1 | TRBV5-4 | TGTGCCAGCAGCTCGACTAGCGGGGCCTACAATGAGCAGTTCTTC | CASSSTSGAYNEQFF
- | TRBD1 | TRBJ1-1 | TRBV7-9 | TGTGCCAGCAGCACTAGGACAGGGGACACTGAAGCTTTCTTT | CASSTRTGDTEAFF
- | TRBD1 | TRBJ2-7 | TRBV6-1 | TGTGCCAGCAGTGAACTTTTGGGACAGGGGGGCGAGCAGTACTTC | CASSELLGQGGEQYF
- | - | TRBJ1-2 | TRBV2 | TGTGCCAGCAGCAGGGTTGTGGATGGCTACACCTTC | CASSRVVDGYTF
once | - | TRBJ2-1 | TRBV10-2 | TGCGCCAGCAGAGACCCGACTAGGTACAATGAGCAGTTCTTC | CASRDPTRYNEQFF
- | - | TRBJ1-3 | TRBV5-1 | TGCGCCAGCAGCCCAGACATGTGGGAGTTCTACGGAAACACCATATATTTT | CASSPDMWEFYGNTIYF
- | - | TRBJ2-1 | TRBV4-2 | TGTGCCAGCAGCCAAGATAGGAGTGAGCAGTTCTTC | CASSQDRSEQFF
- | TRBD1 | TRBJ1-1 | TRBV29-1 | TGCAGCGTGGGACAGGGGGACACTGAAGCTTTCTTT | CSVGQGDTEAFF
- | - | TRBJ1-4 | TRBV27 | TGTGCCAGCAGTTTCTCCCAGGGTGGGCAACTGTTTTTT | CASSFSQGGQLFF
- | - | TRBJ1-2 | TRBV7-9 | TGTGCCAGCAGCTTCGGGGACTATGGCTACACCTTC | CASSFGDYGYTF
- | TRBD2 | TRBJ2-1 | TRBV7-3 | TGTGCCAGCAGCTCCTACACTAGCGGGATTTACAATGAGCAGTTCTTC | CASSSYTSGIYNEQFF
- | TRBD1 | TRBJ1-5 | TRBV27 | TGTGCCAGCAGTTCGGACAGGGCGACCCAGCCCCAGCATTTT | CASSSDRATQPQHF
- | TRBD1 | TRBJ1-2 | TRBV7-9 | TGTGCCAGCAGCTGGACAGGGACCCTCTTCTCAATGGGCTACACCTTC | CASSWTGTLFSMGYTF
- | TRBD1 | TRBJ2-5 | TRBV6-1 | TGTGCCAGCAGTGAAGCCCCCGGGACAGGGTGGATTGGAGAGACCCAGTACTTC | CASSEAPGTGWIGETQYF
- | - | TRBJ2-7 | TRBV29-1 | TGCAGCGTTGATCTAGTCCCCAACGAGCAGTACTTC | CSVDLVPNEQYF
- | - | TRBJ1-2 | TRBV27 | TGTGCCAGCAGTTCTTTGGGGGCGCAAACTGGCTACACCTTC | CASSSLGAQTGYTF
- | - | TRBJ1-1 | TRBV6-5 | TGTGCCAGCAGCCCGGGGGGAATGAACACTGAAGCTTTCTTT | CASSPGGMNTEAFF
- | - | TRBJ1-2 | TRBV10-3 | TGTGCCATCAGTGAGTCGGTCCTACTCTATGGCTACACCTTC | CAISESVLLYGYTF
- | TRBD2 | TRBJ2-3 | TRBV7-9 | TGTGCCAGCAGCTTTATCGGACTAGCGGGACTCACAGATACGCAGTATTTT | CASSFIGLAGLTDTQYF
- | - | TRBJ1-2 | TRBV9 | TGTGCCAGCAGCGTAGCTACACAGGTAGTCAGTGGCTACACCTTC | CASSVATQVVSGYTF
- | TRBD2 | TRBJ2-3 | TRBV27 | TGTGCCAGCAGTTTTCTTTCTAGCGGGGGTTACACAGATACGCAGTATTTT | CASSFLSSGGYTDTQYF
- | TRBD1 | TRBJ1-5 | TRBV30 | TGTGCCTGGACCGCGGGACAGGGGAGTCAGCCCCAGCATTTT | CAWTAGQGSQPQHF
- | - | TRBJ2-1 | TRBV5-1 | TGCGCCAGCAGCTTGGAGACAGGTGCAGTTACCTACAATGAGCAGTTCTTC | CASSLETGAVTYNEQFF
- | TRBD2 | TRBJ2-5 | TRBV28 | TGTGCCAGCAGTCTTGGTGGGAGGGGAGAGACCCAGTACTTC | CASSLGGRGETQYF
- | TRBD2 | TRBJ2-7 | TRBV7-9 | TGTGCCAGCAGCATGACTAGCGGTAACTACGAGCAGTACTTC | CASSMTSGNYEQYF
- | TRBD2 | TRBJ2-5 | TRBV6-1 | TGTGCCAGCAGTCAACCCTGGGGGGGGAAAGAGACCCAGTACTTC | CASSQPWGGKETQYF
- | - | TRBJ2-5 | TRBV6-4 | TGTGCCAGCAGTGAACAACAGGGAGAGACCCAGTACTTC | CASSEQQGETQYF